This TCR beta chain was retrieved from a study of T cell changes during pregnancy in multiple sclerosis (dated by TCRdb to about 2019). Some background on the complete study: In women with multiple sclerosis, the researchers looked at how the T cell repertoire shifted as pregnancy progressed.

The V end loses 10 bases and the J end loses 4 bases, and a stretch of 16 bases separates them. CDR1 and CDR2, per the germline V gene, are MNHEY and SVGAGI. CDR3 length: 13 amino acids, cysteine to phenylalanine. The kept DNA is CDR3 alone, 39 bases in frame from the first base. Of note for this clone: No antigen is known for it. Per-base quality was not reported, and no clone a single base away is much larger than it.

Preparation of the library involved the immunoSEQ multiplex PCR assay. TCRdb re-hosts the immuneACCESS table, in-frame sequences only. Its copies lack some clones; in the studies checked, an unresolved V gene accounts for under half of them, and the cause for the rest is not known. The table for this sample lists 40,000 to 45,000 clones; about nine tenths of them were counted only once. The ten most abundant clones make up over 0.5% of the sample. The sequence was obtained from a female donor with multiple sclerosis, enrolled in a pregnancy study. The source was CD4+ T cells from peripheral blood mononuclear cells, collected in the third trimester of pregnancy. Recombination connected TRBV6-5 to TRBJ1-2, with the D gene uncertain. The CDR3 corresponds to CATTRGEGYGYTF. At the DNA level, the sequence is TGTGCCACAACCCGTGGAGAGGGCTATGGCTACACCTTC.